The 22 T cell receptor beta chains presented below share a single source sample, sequenced in a study of T cell responses to AZD1222 COVID-19 vaccine. Profiling relied on immunoSEQ multiplex PCR, and the TCRdb table lists in-frame clones only, not all of them. The sample consists of about 150,000 clones, 91% of them appearing once. Sequencing used peripheral blood, obtained 28 days after the second AZD1222 dose. These receptors were taken from an adult who received the AZD1222 COVID-19 vaccine.

The chain couples TRBV4-1 to TRBJ1-4; no clear D gene. The germline V gene encodes CDR1 MGHRA and CDR2 YSYEKL. V was shortened by 4 bases and J by 0 bases, with 12 bases between the two germline ends. The CDR3 sequence is 16 residues long. The CDR3 region has the DNA TGCGCCAGCAGCCCCTTGGGGTCCGCAACTAATGAAAAACTGTTTTTT. This encodes CASSPLGSATNEKLFF.

The V call is TRBV6-2 or TRBV6-3, the J call TRBJ2-1; D is ambiguous. The CDR3 length is 11 residues. The germline V gene encodes CDR1 MNHEY and CDR2 SVGEGT. The V end lost 3 bases, the J end lost 9 bases, and 6 bases lay between the germline ends. Here the CDR3 DNA reads TGTGCCAGCAGTTATCCTTCTGAGCAGTTCTTC. Residues: CASSYPSEQFF.

The rearrangement uses TRBV11-1 and TRBJ1-1, with 8 bases identical to TRBD1. CDR3 size: 14 residues. J gave up 4 bases and V 5 bases, and 6 bases lay outside the gene matches. Germline V CDR1 and CDR2: SGHAT, FQDESV (reference sequence). In DNA form, the CDR3 reads TGTGCCAGCAGCCGCGGTACAGGGGGCACTGAAGCTTTCTTT. As protein: CASSRGTGGTEAFF.

CDR3 bases: TGCGCCAGCAGCCATTCGGAGGGGGCAGGCCAGCCCCAGCATTTT. Translation: CASSHSEGAGQPQHF. V gene TRBV4-1 combines with J gene TRBJ1-5; 7 positions agree with TRBD1. After removal of 3 bases from V and 7 bases from J, the junction contained 9 bases not matched to a gene. Germline V gene data show CDR1 as MGHRA and CDR2 as YSYEKL. The CDR3 consists of 15 residues.

The CDR3 bases are TGCGCCAGCAGCGGAGGGACAGCAAGTTATAATTCACCCCTCCACTTT. This codes for CASSGGTASYNSPLHF. The V gene is TRBV5-1, the J gene TRBJ1-6, with 7 bases aligning to TRBD1. V was pared by 4 bases and J by 4 bases, with 8 bases of the junction left unmatched. CDR3 length: 16 amino acids. CDR1 is SGHRS and CDR2 is YFSETQ in the germline V gene.

This clone has a single count. The chain combines TRBV6-5 with TRBJ1-1; D may be TRBD1 (5 bases). V was trimmed by 6 bases and J by 1 base, leaving 12 bases between them. Germline V CDR1 and CDR2: MNHEY, SVGAGI. There are 14 residues in the CDR3. The DNA for the CDR3 is TGTGCCAGCAGCAAGGGACGGGAGAACACTGAAGCTTTCTTT. Protein sequence: CASSKGRENTEAFF.

V usage is TRBV9 and J usage is TRBJ1-5; D call uncertain. Germline CDR1 and CDR2: SGDLS and YYNGEE. V lost 0 bases and J lost 9, with 13 bases in between. CDR3 size: 14 residues. The CDR3 here is CASSVALSGAPQHF. The CDR3 bases are TGTGCCAGCAGCGTAGCTCTATCGGGTGCGCCCCAGCATTTT.

The chain uses TRBV5-1 and TRBJ2-4, with TRBD2 matching 7 bases. The CDR3 is made up of 14 amino acids. Germline assignment: CDR1 SGHRS and CDR2 YFSETQ. Unmatched junction bases numbered 10, after V lost 5 bases and J lost 8 bases. The CDR3 DNA reads TGCGCCAGCAGGAGGAGACTAGCAGAAGACATTCAGTACTTC. The encoded protein is CASRRRLAEDIQYF.

This chain joins TRBV12-5 and TRBJ1-5; D call uncertain. Germline V CDR1 and CDR2: LGHNT, FRNRAP. This CDR3 contains 13 residues. V gave up 2 bases and J gave up 0 bases, with 2 bases separating them. Written as DNA, the CDR3 is TGTGCTAGTGGTTTGCGTAGCAATCAGCCCCAGCATTTT. This encodes CASGLRSNQPQHF. The variable domain in full, completed from reference TRBV12-5 and TRBJ1-5, reads DARVTQTPRHKVTEMGQEVTMRCQPILGHNTVFWYRQTMMQGLELLAYFRNRAPLDDSGMPKDRFSAEMPDATLATLKIQPSEPRDSAVYFCASGLRSNQPQHFGDGTRLSIL.

The chain employs TRBV13 and TRBJ2-7; possibly TRBD2 for D (6 bases). The CDR3 totals 17 residues. Trimming left V 5 bases short and J 3 bases short, with 23 bases between. The germline V gene encodes CDR1 PRHDT and CDR2 FYEKMQ (reference sequence). The CDR3 nucleotides are TGTGCCAGCAGCCCGGGGTGGCGGGGCAAGGGCCTCTACGAGCAGTACTTC. Protein sequence: CASSPGWRGKGLYEQYF.

V gene TRBV7-2 combines with J gene TRBJ1-2, with TRBD1 matching over 9 bases. CDR3 length equals 15 residues. J gave up 6 bases and V 1 base, and 6 bases lay outside the gene matches. Germline loops: CDR1 SGHTA, CDR2 FQGNSA. The CDR3 loop is CASSLGTGVGDGYTF. CDR3 nucleotides: TGTGCCAGCAGCTTAGGGACAGGGGTAGGAGATGGCTACACCTTC.

V and J are TRBV30 and TRBJ2-2; a weak D match, TRBD2 (6 bases). Germline loops: CDR1 GTSNPN, CDR2 SVGIG (reference sequence). V was clipped by 3 bases and J by 6 bases, with 14 bases between them. CDR3 size: 14 residues. Here the CDR3 reads CAWSPGGDPGELFF. Here the CDR3 DNA reads TGTGCCTGGAGCCCCGGGGGAGACCCCGGGGAGCTGTTTTTT.

The chain combines TRBV14 with TRBJ1-3, with 8 bases aligning to TRBD1. The CDR3 extends over 16 amino acids. V was pared by 4 bases and J by 3 bases, with 8 bases of the junction left unmatched. Germline assignment: CDR1 SGHDN and CDR2 FVKESK. The CDR3 loop reads CASSRRIGQGGNTIYF. The DNA of the CDR3 is TGTGCCAGCAGCCGAAGAATAGGACAGGGTGGAAACACCATATATTTT.

V gene TRBV28 combines with J gene TRBJ1-5; TRBD1 matches 9 bases. Germline loops: CDR1 MDHEN, CDR2 SYDVKM. The CDR3 loop spans 15 amino acids. The V and J ends lost 2 bases and 3 bases, in that order; junction bases with no gene match: 2. CDR3 sequence (DNA): TGTGCCAGCAGTTTAGGGACAGGGTCCAATCAGCCCCAGCATTTT. Its protein product is CASSLGTGSNQPQHF.

The chain uses TRBV27 and TRBJ1-5, with D tentatively TRBD1 (5 bases). V was shortened by 2 bases and J by 7 bases, with 18 bases between the two germline ends. CDR1 MNHEY and CDR2 SMNVEV come from the germline V gene (reference sequence). The CDR3 length is 16 residues. In nucleotides, the CDR3 is TGTGCCAGCAGTTTAGAGTTTGCCAGGGTGGGACAGCCCCAGCATTTT. Translating gives CASSLEFARVGQPQHF.

This clone was seen only once. The V call is TRBV12-3 or TRBV12-4, the J call TRBJ1-1; D is uncertain. There are 13 residues in the CDR3. V lost 3 bases, J lost 1 base, and 6 bases lay in between. The CDR3 sequence: CASSLSANTEAFF. The CDR3 DNA is TGTGCCAGCAGTTTGTCAGCGAACACTGAAGCTTTCTTT.

The CDR3 sequence is CASQRQRNTGELFF. Written as DNA, the CDR3 is TGTGCCAGTCAGAGACAGCGGAACACCGGGGAGCTGTTTTTT. V gene TRBV19 combines with J gene TRBJ2-2; tentatively, D is TRBD1 (5 bases). Looked up from germline, CDR1 is LNHDA and CDR2 is SQIVND (reference sequence). V lost 8 bases, J lost 1 base, and 11 bases lay in between. This CDR3 has 14 residues.

The V and J genes are TRBV19 and TRBJ2-2; unclear D gene. Trimming pared 5 bases from V and 3 bases from J, leaving 10 bases between. The CDR3 is 14 amino acids. The germline V gene encodes CDR1 LNHDA and CDR2 SQIVND (reference sequence). Here the CDR3 DNA reads TGTGCCAGTAGTGATCCAGGAGACACCGGGGAGCTGTTTTTT. Translated, it gives CASSDPGDTGELFF.

V is TRBV19 and J is TRBJ1-1; 7 nucleotides line up with TRBD1. J gave up 0 bases and V 5 bases, and 6 bases lay outside the gene matches. Germline V lookup: CDR1 LNHDA, CDR2 SQIVND (reference sequence). The CDR3 extends over 15 amino acids. The CDR3 here is CASSLQGGMNTEAFF. CDR3 sequence (DNA): TGTGCCAGTAGTCTCCAGGGGGGAATGAACACTGAAGCTTTCTTT.

In its sample, this clone was seen once. The V and J genes are TRBV5-1 and TRBJ1-2; no clear D. V lost 0 bases and J 7 bases, leaving 10 bases between the germline ends. The CDR3 is 13 residues long. Germline CDR1 is SGHRS and CDR2 is YFSETQ. CDR3: CASSLEGKGGYTF. CDR3 nucleotide sequence: TGCGCCAGCAGCTTGGAGGGCAAGGGTGGCTACACCTTC. Drawing the rest from reference TRBV5-1 and TRBJ1-2, the complete variable domain is KAGVTQTPRYLIKTRGQQVTLSCSPISGHRSVSWYQQTPGQGLQFLFEYFSETQRNKGNFPGRFSGRQFSNSRSEMNVSTLELGDSALYLCASSLEGKGGYTFGSGTRLTVV.

The chain has TRBV5-1 and TRBJ1-1, with D possibly TRBD1 on 5 matching bases. This CDR3 is 14 amino acids long. Germline values: CDR1 SGHRS, CDR2 YFSETQ. With 4 bases removed from V and 3 bases from J, the gap between germline ends came to 13 bases. CDR3: CASSGLTEDTEAFF. The CDR3 coding sequence is TGCGCCAGCAGCGGCCTGACAGAGGACACTGAAGCTTTCTTT.

The chain carries TRBV10-1 and TRBJ2-1; 7 bases agree with TRBD1. Losses at the gene ends were 3 bases for V and 6 bases for J; bases not matched to a gene: 8. The CDR3 runs to 15 residues. Per the germline V gene, CDR1 is WNHNN and CDR2 is SYGVQD (reference sequence). CDR3: CASSEAVRGFNEQFF. Here the CDR3 DNA reads TGCGCCAGCAGTGAAGCGGTCAGGGGGTTCAATGAGCAGTTCTTC.